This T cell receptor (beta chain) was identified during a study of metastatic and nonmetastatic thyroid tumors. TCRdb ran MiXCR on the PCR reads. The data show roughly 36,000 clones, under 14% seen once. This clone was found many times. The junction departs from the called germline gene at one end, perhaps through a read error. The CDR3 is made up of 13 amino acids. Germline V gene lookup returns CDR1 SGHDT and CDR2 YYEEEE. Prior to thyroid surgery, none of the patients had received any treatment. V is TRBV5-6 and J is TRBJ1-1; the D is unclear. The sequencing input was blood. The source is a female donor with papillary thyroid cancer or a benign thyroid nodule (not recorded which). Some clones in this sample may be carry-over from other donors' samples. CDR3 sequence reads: CASSEDPNAEAFF. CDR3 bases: TGTGCCAGCAGCGAGGACCCGAACGCTGAAGCTTTCTTT.